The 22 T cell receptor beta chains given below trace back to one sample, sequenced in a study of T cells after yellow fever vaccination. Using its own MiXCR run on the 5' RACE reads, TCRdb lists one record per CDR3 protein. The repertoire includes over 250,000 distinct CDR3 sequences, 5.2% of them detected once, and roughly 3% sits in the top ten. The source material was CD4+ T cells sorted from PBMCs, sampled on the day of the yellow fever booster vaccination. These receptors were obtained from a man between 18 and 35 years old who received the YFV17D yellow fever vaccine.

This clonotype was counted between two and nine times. Written as DNA, the CDR3 is TGCGCCAGCCGCCGAGGCGACGGACAGAACACTGAAGCTTTCTTT. Protein: CASRRGDGQNTEAFF. This chain links TRBV5-1 with TRBJ1-1, with TRBD1 as a possible D gene (5 bases). The germline V gene encodes CDR1 SGHRS and CDR2 YFSETQ. The length of the CDR3 is 15 residues. Between the trimmed V and J ends, which lost 7 bases and 1 base, there was a span of 17 bases.

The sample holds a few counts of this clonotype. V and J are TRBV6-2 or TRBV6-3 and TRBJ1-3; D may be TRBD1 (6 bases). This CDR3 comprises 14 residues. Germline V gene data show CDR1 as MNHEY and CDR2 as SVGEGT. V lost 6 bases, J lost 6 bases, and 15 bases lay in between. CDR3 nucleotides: TGTGCCAGCAGCCAAGGGGGGAGAGCAAACACCATATATTTT. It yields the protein CASSQGGRANTIYF.

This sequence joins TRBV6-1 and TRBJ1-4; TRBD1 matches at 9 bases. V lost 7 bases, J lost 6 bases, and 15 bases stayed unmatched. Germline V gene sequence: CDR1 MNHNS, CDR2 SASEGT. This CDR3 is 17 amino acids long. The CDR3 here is CASTSGTGSLSDEKLFF. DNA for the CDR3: TGTGCCAGCACCTCCGGGACAGGGTCTTTATCCGATGAAAAACTGTTTTTT.

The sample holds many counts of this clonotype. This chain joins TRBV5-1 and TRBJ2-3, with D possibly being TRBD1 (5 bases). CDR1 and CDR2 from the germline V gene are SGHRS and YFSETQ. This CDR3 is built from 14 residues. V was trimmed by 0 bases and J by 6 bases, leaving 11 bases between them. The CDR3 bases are TGCGCCAGCAGCTTGGGACAGTCTGCGGATACGCAGTATTTT. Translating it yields CASSLGQSADTQYF.

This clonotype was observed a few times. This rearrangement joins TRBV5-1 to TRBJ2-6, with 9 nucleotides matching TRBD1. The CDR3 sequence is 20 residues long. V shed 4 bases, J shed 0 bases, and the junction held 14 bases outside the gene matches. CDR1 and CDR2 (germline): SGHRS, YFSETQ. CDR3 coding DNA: TGCGCCAGCAGCCATTCAGGCTACCGGGACAGGGACTCTGGGGCCAACGTCCTGACTTTC. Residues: CASSHSGYRDRDSGANVLTF.

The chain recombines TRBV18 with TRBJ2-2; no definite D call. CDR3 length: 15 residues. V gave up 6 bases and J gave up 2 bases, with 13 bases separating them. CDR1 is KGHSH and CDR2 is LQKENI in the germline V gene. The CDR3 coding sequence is TGTGCCAGCTCCCCCGTTAGCAGCAACACCGGGGAGCTGTTTTTT. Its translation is CASSPVSSNTGELFF. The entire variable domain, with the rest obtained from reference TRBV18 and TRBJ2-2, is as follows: NAGVMQNPRHLVRRRGQEARLRCSPMKGHSHVYWYRQLPEEGLKFMVYLQKENIIDESGMPKERFSAEFPKEGPSILRIQQVVRGDSAAYFCASSPVSSNTGELFFGEGSRLTVL.

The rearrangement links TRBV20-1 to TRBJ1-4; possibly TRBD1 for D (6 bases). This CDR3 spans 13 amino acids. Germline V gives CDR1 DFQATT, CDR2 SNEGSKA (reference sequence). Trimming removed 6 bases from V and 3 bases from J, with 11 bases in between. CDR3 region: CSAAGAANEKLFF. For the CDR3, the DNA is TGCAGTGCCGCAGGGGCCGCTAATGAAAAACTGTTTTTT.

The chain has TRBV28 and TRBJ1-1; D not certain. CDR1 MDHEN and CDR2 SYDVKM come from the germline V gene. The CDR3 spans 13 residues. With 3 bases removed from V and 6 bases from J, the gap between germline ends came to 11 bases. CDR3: CASSFPNWSEAFF. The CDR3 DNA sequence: TGTGCCAGCAGTTTCCCAAACTGGTCTGAAGCTTTCTTT.

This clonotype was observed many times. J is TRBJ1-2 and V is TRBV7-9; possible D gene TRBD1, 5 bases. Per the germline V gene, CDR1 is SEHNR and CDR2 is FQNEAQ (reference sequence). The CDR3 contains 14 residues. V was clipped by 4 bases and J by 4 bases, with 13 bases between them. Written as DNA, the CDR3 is TGTGCCAGCAGCTCGGGACCGCACACCTATGGCTACACCTTC. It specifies CASSSGPHTYGYTF.

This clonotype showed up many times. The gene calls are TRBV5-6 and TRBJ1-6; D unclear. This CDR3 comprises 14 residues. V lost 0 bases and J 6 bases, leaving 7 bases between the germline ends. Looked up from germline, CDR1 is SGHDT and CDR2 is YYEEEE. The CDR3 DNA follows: TGTGCCAGCAGCTTGGTTGGGAGTAATTCACCCCTCCACTTT. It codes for CASSLVGSNSPLHF.

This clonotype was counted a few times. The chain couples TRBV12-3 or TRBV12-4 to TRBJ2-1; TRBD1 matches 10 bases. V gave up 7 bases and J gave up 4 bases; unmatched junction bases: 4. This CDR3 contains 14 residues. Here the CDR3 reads CASTWTGGYNEQFF. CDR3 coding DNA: TGTGCCAGCACTTGGACAGGGGGTTACAATGAGCAGTTCTTC.

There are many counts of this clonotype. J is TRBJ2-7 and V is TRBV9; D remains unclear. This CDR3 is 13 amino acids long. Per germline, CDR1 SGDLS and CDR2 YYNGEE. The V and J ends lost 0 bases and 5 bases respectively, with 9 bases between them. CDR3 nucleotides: TGTGCCAGCAGCGTAGGGCCCCTGGACGAGCAGTACGTC. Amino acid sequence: CASSVGPLDEQYV.

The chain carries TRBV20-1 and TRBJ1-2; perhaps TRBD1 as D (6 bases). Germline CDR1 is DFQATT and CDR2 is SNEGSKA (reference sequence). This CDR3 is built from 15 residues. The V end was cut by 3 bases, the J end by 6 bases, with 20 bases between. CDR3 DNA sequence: TGCAGTGCTAGTCCCCCGGGGGGGGGCCTCCATGGCTACACCTTC. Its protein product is CSASPPGGGLHGYTF.

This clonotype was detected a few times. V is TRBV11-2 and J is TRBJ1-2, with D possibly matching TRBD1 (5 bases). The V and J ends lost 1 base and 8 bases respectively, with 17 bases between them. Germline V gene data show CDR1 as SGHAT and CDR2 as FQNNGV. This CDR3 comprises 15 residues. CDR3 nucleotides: TGTGCCAGCAGCTTAGGGGGGACGTCCTTTGGCGGCTACACCTTC. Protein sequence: CASSLGGTSFGGYTF.

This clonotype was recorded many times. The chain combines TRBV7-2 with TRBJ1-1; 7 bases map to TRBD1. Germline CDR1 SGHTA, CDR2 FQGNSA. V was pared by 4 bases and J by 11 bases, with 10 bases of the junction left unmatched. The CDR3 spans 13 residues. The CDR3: CASSSTRTGHAFF. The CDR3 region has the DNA TGTGCCAGCAGCTCGACGCGGACAGGACACGCTTTCTTT.

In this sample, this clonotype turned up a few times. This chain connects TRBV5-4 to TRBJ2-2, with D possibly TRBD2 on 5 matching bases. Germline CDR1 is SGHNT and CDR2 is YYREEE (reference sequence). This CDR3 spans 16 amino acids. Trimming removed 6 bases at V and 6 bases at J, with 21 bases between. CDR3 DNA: TGTGCCAGCACCTCCCATGGTGGAGGACTGGCCGGGGAGCTGTTTTTT. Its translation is CASTSHGGGLAGELFF. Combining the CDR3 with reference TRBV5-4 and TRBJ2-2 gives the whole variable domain ETGVTQSPTHLIKTRGQQVTLRCSSQSGHNTVSWYQQALGQGPQFIFQYYREEENGRGNFPPRFSGLQFPNYSSELNVNALELDDSALYLCASTSHGGGLAGELFFGEGSRLTVL.

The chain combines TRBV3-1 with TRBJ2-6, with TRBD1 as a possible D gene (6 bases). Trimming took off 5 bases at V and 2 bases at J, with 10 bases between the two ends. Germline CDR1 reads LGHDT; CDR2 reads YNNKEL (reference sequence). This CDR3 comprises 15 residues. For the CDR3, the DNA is TGTGCCAGCAGCAGGGGGAGACCTGGGGCCAACGTCCTGACTTTC. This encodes CASSRGRPGANVLTF.

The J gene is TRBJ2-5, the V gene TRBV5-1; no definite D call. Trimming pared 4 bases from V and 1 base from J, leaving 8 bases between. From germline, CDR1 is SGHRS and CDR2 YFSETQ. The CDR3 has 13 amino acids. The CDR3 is CASSPISQETQYF. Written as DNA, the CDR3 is TGCGCCAGCAGCCCCATCTCCCAAGAGACCCAGTACTTC.

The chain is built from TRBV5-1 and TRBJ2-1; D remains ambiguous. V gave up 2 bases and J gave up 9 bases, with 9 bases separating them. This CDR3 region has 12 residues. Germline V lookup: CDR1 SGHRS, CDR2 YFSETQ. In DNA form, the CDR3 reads TGCGCCAGCAGCTTTGGGTCAAGTGAGCAGTTCTTC. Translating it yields CASSFGSSEQFF.

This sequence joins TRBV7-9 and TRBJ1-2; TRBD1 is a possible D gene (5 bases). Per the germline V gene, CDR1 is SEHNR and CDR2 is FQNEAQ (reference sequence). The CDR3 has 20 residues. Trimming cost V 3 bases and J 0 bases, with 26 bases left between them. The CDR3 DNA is TGTGCCAGCAGCTTGACGGTGGACGGAAGGGGAGGGGTTTCTAACTATGGCTACACCTTC. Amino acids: CASSLTVDGRGGVSNYGYTF.

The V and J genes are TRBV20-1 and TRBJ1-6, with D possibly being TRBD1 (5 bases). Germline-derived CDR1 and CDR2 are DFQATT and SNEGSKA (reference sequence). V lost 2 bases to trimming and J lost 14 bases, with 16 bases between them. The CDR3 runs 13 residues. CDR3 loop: CSARIPDTLALHF. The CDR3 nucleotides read TGCAGTGCTAGAATCCCGGACACCCTGGCCCTCCACTTT.

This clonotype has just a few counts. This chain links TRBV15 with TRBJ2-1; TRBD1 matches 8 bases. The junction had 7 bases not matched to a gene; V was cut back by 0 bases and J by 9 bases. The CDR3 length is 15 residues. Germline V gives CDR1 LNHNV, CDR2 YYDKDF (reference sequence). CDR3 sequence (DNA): TGTGCCACCAGCAGAGATTCACAGGGGGGCGGTGAGCAGTTCTTC. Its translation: CATSRDSQGGGEQFF.